Following are 3 T cell receptor beta chains from one sample sequenced in a study of blood T cell repertoires in COVID-19. The table came from immunoSEQ multiplex PCR; TCRdb's copy has only in-frame clones and leaves some out. This table holds 100,000 to 110,000 clones, approximately 80% found once. What was sequenced was peripheral blood. The receptors here all came from a woman aged 70-85 years with acute or convalescent COVID-19.

The J gene is TRBJ2-1, the V gene TRBV9; TRBD1 agrees at 9 bases. The germline gives CDR1 SGDLS, CDR2 YYNGEE. The trim removed 3 bases at V and 8 bases at J, leaving 9 bases unmatched. This CDR3 is 15 amino acids long. The CDR3 loop is CASSDGTGLVDEQFF. DNA for the CDR3: TGTGCCAGCAGCGACGGGACAGGGTTAGTGGATGAGCAGTTCTTC.

V gene TRBV12-5 combines with J gene TRBJ1-1, with unresolved D. Per germline, CDR1 LGHNT and CDR2 FRNRAP. CDR3 length equals 14 residues. V was shortened by 5 bases and J by 10 bases, with 20 bases between the two germline ends. CDR3 amino acids: CASGASGGLNRAFF. Here the CDR3 DNA reads TGTGCTAGTGGTGCATCTGGAGGGCTGAACCGAGCTTTCTTT.

This clone appeared once. The chain has TRBV30 and TRBJ1-5, with 7 bases identical to TRBD1. The V gene's germline CDR1 is GTSNPN and CDR2 SVGIG (reference sequence). The CDR3 is 14 amino acids. V was clipped by 5 bases and J by 2 bases; unmatched bases: 6. The CDR3 DNA sequence: TGTGCCTGGGCGACAGGGTTTGGCAATCAGCCCCAGCATTTT. Protein sequence: CAWATGFGNQPQHF.